The 31 T cell receptor beta chains in this list originate from one sample, sequenced in a study of CD8 T cells in ankylosing spondylitis. Each CDR3 protein is one row after TCRdb ran MiXCR on the 5' RACE reads. The sample includes 250,000 to 300,000 distinct CDR3 sequences, 20% of them seen just once. Sequences were obtained from blood, either unsorted or a sorted T cell fraction (not recorded which). Source of these receptors: a male donor with ankylosing spondylitis or in good health (not recorded which).

The chain combines TRBV27 with TRBJ1-1, with no clear D. V was trimmed by 3 bases and J by 0 bases, leaving 11 bases between them. The CDR3 runs to 15 residues. Germline-derived CDR1 and CDR2 are MNHEY and SMNVEV (reference sequence). CDR3 protein: CASSFSSLMNTEAFF. CDR3 DNA: TGTGCCAGCAGTTTTTCTTCCCTGATGAACACTGAAGCTTTCTTT.

This clonotype was seen many times. This chain joins TRBV20-1 and TRBJ2-7, with 12 positions matching TRBD2. The CDR3 has 15 residues. V lost 4 bases to trimming and J lost 7 bases; unmatched junction nucleotides: 11. Germline V gene sequence: CDR1 DFQATT, CDR2 SNEGSKA (reference sequence). This CDR3 reads CSATGLAGRGEEQYV. CDR3 DNA: TGCAGTGCTACTGGACTAGCGGGGAGGGGTGAAGAGCAGTACGTC.

This clonotype was counted at least ten times. This CDR3 reads CSFRSGYQETQYF. In DNA form, the CDR3 reads TGCAGCTTCCGTTCAGGATATCAAGAGACCCAGTACTTC. The rearrangement uses TRBV29-1 and TRBJ2-5, with no clear D. The CDR3 loop spans 13 amino acids. Trimming left V 8 bases short and J 2 bases short, with 15 bases between. Germline V gene sequence: CDR1 SQVTM, CDR2 ANQGSEA.

This clonotype was seen only a few times. The chain couples TRBV2 to TRBJ2-1; D possibly corresponds to TRBD2 (7 bases). CDR1 SNHLY and CDR2 FYNNEI come from the germline V gene. The CDR3 loop spans 16 amino acids. V was cut by 1 base and J by 9 bases, with 19 bases left in between. In nucleotides, the CDR3 is TGTGCCAGCAGTGAAGGGGCGGGGGCCCCCTTGAGTGAGCAGTTCTTC. Amino acids: CASSEGAGAPLSEQFF. Full variable domain (remainder filled in from reference TRBV2 and TRBJ2-1): EPEVTQTPSHQVTQMGQEVILRCVPISNHLYFYWYRQILGQKVEFLVSFYNNEISEKSEIFDDQFSVERPDGSNFTLKIRSTKLEDSAMYFCASSEGAGAPLSEQFFGPGTRLTVL.

This clonotype is medium-sized within its sample. The junction departs from the called germline gene at one end, perhaps through a read error. The genes are TRBV12-3 or TRBV12-4 and TRBJ2-1; 11 positions agree with TRBD1. CDR3 size: 15 residues. CDR3 residues: CASSLGTGGYNEQFF. For the CDR3, the DNA is TGCGCCAGCAGCTTGGGGACAGGGGGCTACAATGAGCAGTTCTTC.

The genes are TRBV11-2 and TRBJ2-3; 13 bases are shared with TRBD2. Trimming removed 5 bases from V and 0 bases from J; junction bases left unmatched: 5. CDR1 is SGHAT, CDR2 FQNNGV, per germline. The CDR3 contains 17 residues. The CDR3 here is CASSPRTSGGSTDTQYF. DNA for the CDR3: TGTGCCAGCAGCCCCCGGACTAGCGGGGGTAGCACAGATACGCAGTATTTT.

This clonotype turned up a few times. The rearrangement uses TRBV10-3 and TRBJ2-5, with D possibly matching TRBD1 (6 bases). V was clipped by 10 bases and J by 4 bases, with 7 bases between them. Germline V gene sequence: CDR1 ENHRY, CDR2 SYGVKD. There are 10 residues in the CDR3. The CDR3 sequence: CATGAETQYF. For the CDR3, the DNA is TGTGCCACAGGGGCAGAGACCCAGTACTTC.

The chain recombines TRBV6-6 with TRBJ2-7; 7 bases match TRBD1. The CDR3 consists of 14 residues. Looked up from germline, CDR1 is MNHNY and CDR2 is SVGAGI (reference sequence). Unmatched junction bases numbered 5, after V lost 0 bases and J lost 6 bases. DNA of the CDR3: TGTGCCAGCAGTTACTCAGAGACAGGGCGCGAGCAGTACGTC. Translation: CASSYSETGREQYV.

This clonotype has only a few counts. V is TRBV6-5 and J is TRBJ1-5; D remains unclear. Germline CDR1 MNHEY, CDR2 SVGAGI. The CDR3 loop spans 12 amino acids. V lost 9 bases, J lost 6 bases, and 12 bases lay in between. The CDR3 sequence: CASHPTGQPQHF. The CDR3 region has the DNA TGTGCCAGTCACCCGACGGGTCAGCCCCAGCATTTT.

This chain joins TRBV28 and TRBJ1-4; tentatively, D is TRBD1 (5 bases). The CDR3 loop spans 12 amino acids. Trimming cost V 8 bases and J 8 bases, with 12 bases left between them. CDR1 MDHEN and CDR2 SYDVKM come from the germline V gene. CDR3 in amino acids: CASQGAIEKLFF. For the CDR3, the DNA is TGTGCCAGCCAAGGGGCGATAGAAAAACTGTTTTTT.

This clonotype showed up just a few times. The J gene is TRBJ2-1, the V gene TRBV12-3 or TRBV12-4; tentatively, D is TRBD1 (6 bases). The CDR3 length is 15 residues. The germline V and J ends were trimmed by 6 bases and 6 bases, with 18 bases remaining between them. CDR3 loop: CASSQARGYGNEQFF. CDR3 DNA sequence: TGTGCCAGCAGCCAGGCAAGGGGGTACGGCAATGAGCAGTTCTTC.

This chain connects TRBV6-6 to TRBJ1-1; D is uncertain. Germline V gene lookup returns CDR1 MNHNY and CDR2 SVGAGI (reference sequence). This CDR3 comprises 12 residues. The V gene lost 7 bases and the J gene lost 11 bases, with 17 bases spanning the gap. The CDR3 nucleotides read TGTGCCAGCAATTCACGTTCGCGGGGTGCTTTCTTT. It codes for CASNSRSRGAFF.

CDR3 protein: CSARDLDLGQFF. CDR3 sequence (DNA): TGCAGTGCTAGAGATCTGGATCTAGGGCAGTTCTTC. The V gene is TRBV20-1, the J gene TRBJ2-1; D gene uncertain. Trimming removed 0 bases from V and 12 bases from J, with 12 bases in between. Germline CDR1 is DFQATT and CDR2 is SNEGSKA (reference sequence). There are 12 residues in the CDR3.

This clonotype was counted ten times or more. The CDR3 nucleotides read TGCAGTGCTAGAGATACGAAGACCCAGTACTTC. It yields the protein CSARDTKTQYF. The chain links TRBV20-1 to TRBJ2-5, with D hard to call. The CDR3 sequence is 11 residues long. V was clipped by 0 bases and J by 6 bases, with 5 bases between them. Germline CDR1 is DFQATT and CDR2 is SNEGSKA (reference sequence).

This clonotype was counted once. This chain links TRBV12-3 or TRBV12-4 with TRBJ2-1, with 13 bases that match TRBD2. V dropped 6 bases and J dropped 15; count of bases not matched to a gene: 5. The CDR3 totals 12 residues. The CDR3 loop is CASSPLAGGLFF. In DNA, the CDR3 is TGTGCCAGCAGCCCACTAGCGGGGGGGTTGTTCTTC.

The chain recombines TRBV6-2 or TRBV6-3 with TRBJ2-3; 8 nucleotides align to TRBD2. V lost 7 bases to trimming and J lost 2 bases; unmatched junction nucleotides: 8. The CDR3 runs to 15 residues. CDR1 and CDR2 from the germline V gene are MNHEY and SVGEGT. CDR3 residues: CASMLGGAITDTQYF. CDR3 bases: TGTGCCAGCATGCTCGGGGGGGCTATCACAGATACGCAGTATTTT.

At least ten counts were recorded for this clonotype. The chain joins TRBV20-1 to TRBJ2-7; weak D call: TRBD1 (5 bases). CDR1 and CDR2 (germline): DFQATT, SNEGSKA (reference sequence). This CDR3 is 11 amino acids long. V was clipped by 2 bases and J by 5 bases, with 7 bases between them. The CDR3 loop is CSARQGNEQYV. CDR3 coding DNA: TGCAGTGCTAGACAGGGAAACGAGCAGTACGTC.

The genes are TRBV5-1 and TRBJ2-2, with D perhaps matching TRBD2 (6 bases). This CDR3 is built from 14 residues. Germline V gene data show CDR1 as SGHRS and CDR2 as YFSETQ. V lost 1 base and J 5 bases, leaving 9 bases between the germline ends. The CDR3 loop is CASSLPSETGELFF. The CDR3 DNA sequence: TGCGCCAGCAGCTTGCCTAGCGAAACCGGGGAGCTGTTTTTT.

This clonotype was observed a few times. This chain links TRBV5-1 with TRBJ1-2; D is ambiguous. The CDR3 contains 13 residues. The V gene's germline CDR1 is SGHRS and CDR2 YFSETQ. V was shortened by 3 bases and J by 6 bases, with 12 bases between the two germline ends. The CDR3 is CASSSSETNGYTF. DNA for the CDR3: TGCGCCAGCAGCTCCTCCGAGACAAATGGCTACACCTTC.

This clonotype came up many times. In DNA, the CDR3 is TGTGCCAGCAGTGACGGGTGGTCACCCCTCCACTTT. Its protein product is CASSDGWSPLHF. This chain links TRBV6-4 with TRBJ1-6; D gene uncertain. The CDR3 contains 12 residues. Germline loops: CDR1 MRHNA, CDR2 SNTAGT. The V gene lost 2 bases and the J gene lost 10 bases, with 6 bases spanning the gap.

Comment on this clonotype: A much bigger clone sits one base away, suggesting this may be a read error. The V and J genes are TRBV12-3 or TRBV12-4 and TRBJ1-1, with D perhaps matching TRBD1 (5 bases). The CDR3 contains 14 residues. The CDR3 bases are TGTGCCAGCATGAGGGGATGGGAAAACACTGCAGCTTTCTTT. Protein product: CASMRGWENTAAFF.

This chain connects TRBV5-5 to TRBJ1-5, with D possibly matching TRBD1 (5 bases). V shed 0 bases and J shed 0 bases, with 7 bases lying between them. The CDR3 sequence is 15 residues long. The germline V gene has CDR1 SGHKS and CDR2 YYEKEE (reference sequence). CDR3 sequence (DNA): TGTGCCAGCAGCTTGGTGGGGGGTAGCAATCAGCCCCAGCATTTT. It is translated as CASSLVGGSNQPQHF.

This clonotype has more than one count but fewer than ten. The genes are TRBV12-3 or TRBV12-4 and TRBJ2-5; 12 bases line up with TRBD2. The V segment lost 5 bases and the J segment 1 base; nucleotides outside the gene matches: 11. This CDR3 region has 18 residues. The CDR3 bases are TGTGCCAGCAGTGCCCGACTAGCGGGGGCACTGGTCCAAGAGACCCAGTACTTC. Protein product: CASSARLAGALVQETQYF.

The chain is built from TRBV20-1 and TRBJ2-6; D ambiguous. Trimming took off 5 bases at V and 0 bases at J, with 8 bases between the two ends. The CDR3 has 14 residues. CDR1 is DFQATT and CDR2 is SNEGSKA in the germline V gene (reference sequence). This CDR3 is CSAPINSGANVLTF. In DNA, the CDR3 is TGCAGTGCTCCTATAAACTCTGGGGCCAACGTCCTGACTTTC.

This clonotype was counted between two and nine times. The chain is built from TRBV11-2 and TRBJ2-7; D ambiguous. V dropped 2 bases and J dropped 8 bases, with 13 bases sitting between them. The CDR3 consists of 13 residues. Germline V CDR1 and CDR2: SGHAT, FQNNGV. The CDR3 loop reads CASSLSPVVKQYV. CDR3 bases: TGTGCCAGCAGCTTATCACCAGTCGTCAAGCAGTACGTC.

The chain couples TRBV4-2 to TRBJ2-3; possible D gene TRBD2, 6 bases. V gave up 0 bases and J gave up 0 bases, with 13 bases separating them. The CDR3 contains 17 residues. CDR1 and CDR2 (germline): LGHNA, YNFKEQ. CDR3 protein: CASSQDRDGGSTDTQYF. The CDR3 bases are TGTGCCAGCAGCCAAGATCGAGATGGGGGGAGCACAGATACGCAGTATTTT.

CDR3 in DNA: TGTGCCAGCAGCTTTTCGGGGGGCGGATATACGCAGTATTTT. Encoded protein: CASSFSGGGYTQYF. The chain employs TRBV5-6 and TRBJ2-3; D is possibly TRBD2 (7 bases). Germline V gene sequence: CDR1 SGHDT, CDR2 YYEEEE. The CDR3 length is 14 residues. Trimming cost V 2 bases and J 7 bases, with 14 bases left between them.

This clonotype was counted only a few times. The J gene is TRBJ2-1, the V gene TRBV5-1; unclear D gene. The germline V gene has CDR1 SGHRS and CDR2 YFSETQ. Trimming removed 2 bases at V and 7 bases at J, with 7 bases between. CDR3 length: 12 residues. The CDR3 nucleotides are TGCGCCAGCAGCTTCGACTGGAATGAGCAGTTCTTC. It specifies CASSFDWNEQFF.

The V and J genes are TRBV10-3 and TRBJ1-2; 9 bases fit TRBD1. This CDR3 comprises 13 residues. In germline, CDR1 is ENHRY, CDR2 SYGVKD. J was trimmed by 8 bases and V by 5 bases; bases with no gene match: 6. DNA for the CDR3: TGTGCCATCAGTCCTAGGACAGGGGCCGGCTACACCTTC. The encoded protein is CAISPRTGAGYTF.

The V call is TRBV5-4, the J call TRBJ2-7, with 8 positions matching TRBD1. With V trimmed by 4 bases and J by 2 bases, 5 bases remained unmatched. Germline CDR1 is SGHNT and CDR2 is YYREEE (reference sequence). CDR3 length: 14 amino acids. The CDR3 protein is CASSPGTGAYEQYV. In DNA, the CDR3 is TGTGCCAGCAGCCCGGGGACAGGAGCCTACGAGCAGTACGTC.

This clonotype occurred a few times. The chain is built from TRBV5-1 and TRBJ2-5, with TRBD1 matching over 7 bases. CDR3 size: 13 residues. Germline V CDR1 and CDR2: SGHRS, YFSETQ. The trim removed 4 bases at V and 5 bases at J, leaving 5 bases unmatched. This chain's CDR3 is CASSPQDRETQYF. The DNA for the CDR3 is TGCGCCAGCAGCCCGCAGGACAGGGAGACCCAGTACTTC.